Following are 8 T cell receptor beta chains from one sample sequenced in a study of graft-versus-host responses after intestinal transplantation. Repertoires were generated with immunoSEQ multiplex PCR, while TCRdb's copy carries only in-frame clones and drops some. Of about 54,000 clones listed, about 89% are singletons. The sequencing here drew on PBMCs, taken around 95 weeks after intestinal transplant. The receptors were sampled from a human patient who received an intestinal transplant, so some T cells may come from the graft donor.

This chain joins TRBV6-4 and TRBJ2-7; 7 nucleotides agree with TRBD1. The CDR3 is 15 residues long. V lost 5 bases to trimming and J lost 3 bases; unmatched junction nucleotides: 10. CDR1 is MRHNA and CDR2 is SNTAGT in the germline V gene. CDR3 region: CASSLSDRVLYEQYF. DNA of the CDR3: TGTGCCAGCAGTTTGTCCGACAGGGTGCTCTACGAGCAGTACTTC.

The chain carries TRBV18 and TRBJ2-5; 7 positions match TRBD1. The V gene end was trimmed by 5 bases and the J gene end by 4 bases; junction bases not matched to a gene: 7. The CDR3 has 14 amino acids. Per the germline V gene, CDR1 is KGHSH and CDR2 is LQKENI. CDR3 residues: CASSSNDRVETQYF. The DNA for the CDR3 is TGTGCCAGCTCATCGAATGACAGGGTAGAGACCCAGTACTTC.

The rearrangement joins TRBV19 to TRBJ1-4; D remains ambiguous. V was pared by 6 bases and J by 2 bases, with 10 bases between. The CDR3 has 14 amino acids. Germline V gene data show CDR1 as LNHDA and CDR2 as SQIVND (reference sequence). The CDR3 sequence: CASSRTATNEKLFF. In nucleotides, the CDR3 is TGTGCCAGTAGCCGGACCGCTACTAATGAAAAACTGTTTTTT.

The CDR3 nucleotides read TGTGCCAGCAGTTTTGCCCGGACCAATGAGCAGTTCTTC. Its protein product is CASSFARTNEQFF. V is TRBV7-9 and J is TRBJ2-1; no firm D call. The V end lost 6 bases, the J end lost 6 bases, and 12 bases lay between the germline ends. The CDR3 is 13 amino acids. The V gene's germline CDR1 is SEHNR and CDR2 FQNEAQ (reference sequence).

The chain carries TRBV18 and TRBJ2-1, with 8 bases lining up with TRBD1. This CDR3 is built from 19 residues. V lost 3 bases and J lost 5; bases outside the gene matches: 18. CDR1 and CDR2 (germline): KGHSH, LQKENI. For the CDR3, the DNA is TGTGCCAGCTCACCCCCAATCACCCCCATCTGGGACAGGCACAATGAGCAGTTCTTC. Translated, it gives CASSPPITPIWDRHNEQFF.

In DNA, the CDR3 is TGCAGCGTTGAAAAAATGAACACTGAAGCTTTCTTT. Translation: CSVEKMNTEAFF. The rearrangement links TRBV29-1 to TRBJ1-1; no reliable D call. This CDR3 is built from 12 residues. Trimming stripped 2 bases from V and 0 bases from J, with 4 bases between. The germline V gene has CDR1 SQVTM and CDR2 ANQGSEA.

The rearrangement joins TRBV18 to TRBJ2-3; TRBD2 matches at 8 bases. The germline V gene has CDR1 KGHSH and CDR2 LQKENI. V lost 2 bases, J lost 4 bases, and 5 bases stayed unmatched. The CDR3 runs to 15 residues. CDR3 DNA sequence: TGTGCCAGCTCACCAAAGCGGGGGCCAGCAGATACGCAGTATTTT. This sequence encodes CASSPKRGPADTQYF.

V usage is TRBV5-1 and J usage is TRBJ2-7, with no clear D. The V gene's germline CDR1 is SGHRS and CDR2 YFSETQ. This CDR3 comprises 11 residues. V was trimmed by 1 base and J by 6 bases, leaving 5 bases between them. CDR3 region: CASSLRGEQYF. The DNA of the CDR3 is TGCGCCAGCAGCTTGCGCGGCGAGCAGTACTTC. Supplemented by reference TRBV5-1 and TRBJ2-7, the full variable domain reads KAGVTQTPRYLIKTRGQQVTLSCSPISGHRSVSWYQQTPGQGLQFLFEYFSETQRNKGNFPGRFSGRQFSNSRSEMNVSTLELGDSALYLCASSLRGEQYFGPGTRLTVT.